This TCR beta chain was retrieved from a study of CD8 T cells in ankylosing spondylitis. This clonotype was counted between two and nine times. This CDR3 region has 17 residues. With V trimmed by 3 bases and J by 4 bases, 11 bases remained unmatched. Germline values: CDR1 MGHRA, CDR2 YSYEKL. TCRdb redid the calling of the 5' RACE reads with MiXCR, one entry per CDR3 protein. The sample includes roughly 230,000 distinct CDR3 sequences, approximately 20% seen only once; the top ten take about a third. The source is a male donor with ankylosing spondylitis or in good health (not recorded which). The sequencing sample was made of blood, either unsorted or a sorted T cell fraction (not recorded which). V gene TRBV4-1 combines with J gene TRBJ2-3; 9 positions match TRBD2. The CDR3 reads CASSQGLGLAGPDTQYF. The CDR3 nucleotides read TGCGCCAGCAGCCAGGGGTTGGGACTAGCCGGCCCAGATACGCAGTATTTT.